Shown below are 23 T cell receptor beta chains from a single sample sequenced in a study of blood T cells in healthy people across ages. A second roughly 7 to 12 cycle PCR used barcoded and J-beta primers. TCRdb re-derived calls from the 5' RACE reads in MiXCR, one entry per CDR3 protein. The sample has nearly 800,000 distinct CDR3 sequences; roughly 25% are singletons. This sample also belongs to another study, concerning T cells of mothers and their children.

The material sequenced was blood. The origin of the receptors is a boy aged 10-17 years in good health.

The table lists this clonotype with a few counts. The chain combines TRBV20-1 with TRBJ1-1, with 9 bases matching TRBD1. The junction had 4 bases not matched to a gene; V was cut back by 6 bases and J by 5 bases. The CDR3 has 12 amino acids. Germline V gene sequence: CDR1 DFQATT, CDR2 SNEGSKA (reference sequence). In DNA form, the CDR3 reads TGCAGTGCCCCGGGACAGGGAACTGAAGCTTTCTTT. Translating gives CSAPGQGTEAFF.

This clonotype has more than one count but fewer than ten. The rearrangement links TRBV29-1 to TRBJ2-1, with D tentatively TRBD1 or TRBD2 (6 bases each). Near its end, the DNA agrees better with TRBJ2-5, so the J call may be wrong. This CDR3 spans 12 amino acids. CDR1 is SQVTM, CDR2 ANQGSEA, per germline. The CDR3 DNA is TGCAGCGTTGTAGGGGGGATAGGGACCCAGTACTTC. It yields the protein CSVVGGIGTQYF.

The chain is built from TRBV7-9 and TRBJ2-5, with D maybe TRBD1 (6 bases). Germline V gene data show CDR1 as SEHNR and CDR2 as FQNEAQ (reference sequence). This CDR3 has 14 amino acids. Trimming took off 3 bases at V and 4 bases at J, with 12 bases between the two ends. DNA for the CDR3: TGTGCCAGCAGCTTTCCCACAGGGCCAGAGACCCAGTACTTC. This codes for CASSFPTGPETQYF.

This clonotype came up a few times. The chain employs TRBV6-5 and TRBJ2-7, with 8 bases aligning to TRBD2. Trimming removed 0 bases from V and 2 bases from J; junction bases left unmatched: 3. The CDR3 extends over 15 amino acids. Germline values: CDR1 MNHEY, CDR2 SVGAGI. CDR3 region: CASSYSTSGAYEQYF. The CDR3 coding sequence is TGTGCCAGCAGTTACTCTACTAGCGGAGCCTACGAGCAGTACTTC.

This chain links TRBV7-9 with TRBJ1-4, with D possibly TRBD1 on 6 matching bases. This CDR3 comprises 15 residues. The ends were cut back, 4 bases at V and 8 bases at J, with 17 bases in the middle. Germline V gene lookup returns CDR1 SEHNR and CDR2 FQNEAQ (reference sequence). The CDR3 sequence is CASSSTTGYREKLFF. CDR3 DNA: TGTGCCAGCAGCTCGACAACAGGGTATCGCGAAAAACTGTTTTTT.

This clonotype was detected only a few times. This rearrangement joins TRBV6-5 to TRBJ1-4; D remains ambiguous. V dropped 5 bases and J dropped 9 bases, with 13 bases sitting between them. CDR3 length: 13 amino acids. Germline-derived CDR1 and CDR2 are MNHEY and SVGAGI. The CDR3 is CASSPERSQKLFF. Here the CDR3 DNA reads TGTGCCAGCAGTCCCGAAAGGAGTCAAAAACTGTTTTTT.

The chain has TRBV30 and TRBJ2-4; D gene ambiguous. The CDR3 spans 13 residues. CDR1 GTSNPN and CDR2 SVGIG come from the germline V gene (reference sequence). V lost 1 base and J lost 2, with 6 bases in between. The CDR3 here is CAWSDRSKNIQYF. The CDR3 region has the DNA TGTGCCTGGAGTGACAGATCCAAAAACATTCAGTACTTC.

This clonotype occurred a few times. CDR3 coding DNA: TGTGCCAGATCGGGACACCCTTACAATGAGCAGTTCTTC. Encoded protein: CARSGHPYNEQFF. The chain joins TRBV2 to TRBJ2-1, with TRBD1 as a possible D gene (6 bases). The CDR3 loop spans 13 amino acids. V was pared by 9 bases and J by 4 bases, with 13 bases between. Germline assignment: CDR1 SNHLY and CDR2 FYNNEI.

This chain joins TRBV28 and TRBJ2-5; D may correspond to TRBD1 or TRBD2 (6 bases each). Germline V gene data show CDR1 as MDHEN and CDR2 as SYDVKM. Trimming pared 3 bases from V and 5 bases from J, leaving 16 bases between. CDR3 size: 15 residues. The CDR3 DNA sequence: TGTGCCAGCAGTTTTAGGGGGGTGGGGGCCGAGACCCAGTACTTC. Its protein is CASSFRGVGAETQYF.

This clonotype was counted a few times. The chain is built from TRBV28 and TRBJ2-3; 7 positions agree with TRBD1. Germline V gene lookup returns CDR1 MDHEN and CDR2 SYDVKM. The CDR3 runs to 16 residues. The trim removed 6 bases at V and 2 bases at J, leaving 11 bases unmatched. CDR3 residues: CASSRPDRTNTDTQYF. Written as DNA, the CDR3 is TGTGCCAGCAGCAGGCCGGACAGGACCAACACAGATACGCAGTATTTT.

The CDR3: CASRTGLAGEGTGELFF. Here the CDR3 DNA reads TGTGCCAGCAGAACCGGACTAGCGGGCGAGGGTACCGGGGAGCTGTTTTTT. The chain couples TRBV2 to TRBJ2-2; 11 nucleotides agree with TRBD2. CDR1 is SNHLY, CDR2 FYNNEI, per germline. Unmatched junction bases numbered 11, after V lost 6 bases and J lost 5 bases. The CDR3 length is 17 residues.

V is TRBV19 and J is TRBJ1-2, with TRBD1 as a possible D gene (5 bases). The CDR3 is 12 amino acids. The germline V and J ends were trimmed by 6 bases and 2 bases, with 7 bases remaining between them. The germline V gene encodes CDR1 LNHDA and CDR2 SQIVND (reference sequence). The CDR3 DNA follows: TGTGCCAGTAGGACAGACAACTATGGCTACACCTTC. Its translation is CASRTDNYGYTF.

This clonotype has a handful of counts. A read error may account for a junction end that differs from germline. The CDR3 DNA reads TGCAGCTTTGAGGGCCTTAACTATGGCTACACCTTC. Protein sequence: CSFEGLNYGYTF. This rearrangement joins TRBV29-1 to TRBJ1-2; no firm D call. CDR3 length: 12 residues. Germline V gene sequence: CDR1 SQVTM, CDR2 ANQGSEA.

This clonotype was counted a few times. V usage is TRBV20-1 and J usage is TRBJ2-1; 7 positions agree with TRBD1. Germline loops: CDR1 DFQATT, CDR2 SNEGSKA (reference sequence). The V gene end was trimmed by 6 bases and the J gene end by 8 bases; junction bases not matched to a gene: 7. The CDR3 consists of 12 residues. The CDR3, as DNA: TGCAGTGCACCCCCCGACAGGGATGAGCAGTTCTTC. Amino acid sequence: CSAPPDRDEQFF.

This clonotype was recorded at least ten times. This chain joins TRBV20-1 and TRBJ2-5; D possibly matches TRBD1 or TRBD2 (6 bases each). The V gene lost 0 bases and the J gene lost 7 bases, with 15 bases spanning the gap. The CDR3 loop spans 14 amino acids. Germline CDR1 DFQATT, CDR2 SNEGSKA (reference sequence). CDR3 amino acids: CSAREGGPRGTQYF. CDR3 bases: TGCAGTGCTAGAGAGGGGGGCCCCCGTGGGACCCAGTACTTC.

This clonotype appeared a few times. The J gene is TRBJ2-7, the V gene TRBV7-2; D gene unclear. The germline gives CDR1 SGHTA, CDR2 FQGNSA. V lost 7 bases and J lost 2, with 9 bases in between. The CDR3 is 12 residues long. CDR3 sequence (DNA): TGTGCCAGCAACTTGGGGACCTACGAGCAGTACTTC. It is translated as CASNLGTYEQYF.

The CDR3 protein is CASSLEGGIHEQYF. The CDR3 region has the DNA TGCGCCAGCAGCTTGGAAGGGGGGATCCACGAGCAGTACTTC. The chain carries TRBV5-1 and TRBJ2-5; D might be TRBD1 or TRBD2, each matching 6 bases. Gene TRBJ2-7 matches the end of the DNA better, so the J call may be wrong. CDR1 is SGHRS, CDR2 YFSETQ, per germline. This CDR3 has 14 amino acids.

This chain links TRBV28 with TRBJ2-5, with 10 positions matching TRBD2. Germline trimming cut 5 bases from V and 5 bases from J; bases unmatched to any gene: 8. The CDR3 is 15 residues long. Germline values: CDR1 MDHEN, CDR2 SYDVKM. The CDR3 nucleotides read TGTGCCAGCAGTGAAATAGCGGGGGGCGGGGAGACCCAGTACTTC. This sequence encodes CASSEIAGGGETQYF.

This chain joins TRBV5-5 and TRBJ1-6, with D possibly being TRBD1 (6 bases). The CDR3 loop spans 16 amino acids. With 4 bases removed from V and 2 bases from J, the gap between germline ends came to 13 bases. In germline, CDR1 is SGHKS, CDR2 YYEKEE (reference sequence). DNA for the CDR3: TGTGCCAGCAGCAAAGACAGGTCCCCCTATAATTCACCCCTCCACTTT. Amino acid sequence: CASSKDRSPYNSPLHF. Looking up the rest from reference TRBV5-5 and TRBJ1-6 gives the full variable domain: DAGVTQSPTHLIKTRGQQVTLRCSPISGHKSVSWYQQVLGQGPQFIFQYYEKEERGRGNFPDRFSARQFPNYSSELNVNALLLGDSALYLCASSKDRSPYNSPLHFGNGTRLTVT.

About this clonotype itself: A read error may produce the germline difference seen at one junction end. V usage is TRBV6-1 and J usage is TRBJ1-1; 8 bases agree with TRBD1. The CDR3 loop spans 15 amino acids. The germline gives CDR1 MNHNS, CDR2 SASEGT. The CDR3 loop reads CASSAGQGLNAEAFF. The DNA of the CDR3 is TGTGCCAGCAGTGCCGGACAGGGACTGAACGCTGAAGCTTTCTTT.

In this sample, this clonotype turned up once. The rearrangement links TRBV6-2 or TRBV6-3 to TRBJ2-5, with D maybe TRBD2 (5 bases). The end of the DNA fits TRBJ2-7 better, so the J call may be wrong. The germline V gene encodes CDR1 MNHEY and CDR2 SVGEGT. CDR3 length equals 14 residues. CDR3 bases: TGTGCCAGCAACCGGAGAGCGGAGCTCTACGAGCAGTACTTC. Translation gives CASNRRAELYEQYF.

This clonotype was found a few times. The chain has TRBV7-2 and TRBJ2-3, with 11 bases matching TRBD2. The germline V gene has CDR1 SGHTA and CDR2 FQGNSA. The CDR3 runs 16 residues. The ends lost 5 bases at V and 2 bases at J; junction bases unmatched: 6. CDR3 sequence reads: CASSLLAGGNTDTQYF. CDR3 DNA: TGTGCCAGCAGCCTCCTAGCGGGGGGTAACACAGATACGCAGTATTTT.

The J gene is TRBJ2-3, the V gene TRBV20-1; TRBD1 might be the D (7 bases). V shed 0 bases and J shed 2 bases, with 12 bases lying between them. The CDR3 extends over 15 amino acids. CDR1 DFQATT and CDR2 SNEGSKA come from the germline V gene (reference sequence). CDR3 protein: CSARDSGQDTDTQYF. The CDR3 nucleotides read TGCAGTGCTAGAGATAGCGGACAGGACACAGATACGCAGTATTTT.